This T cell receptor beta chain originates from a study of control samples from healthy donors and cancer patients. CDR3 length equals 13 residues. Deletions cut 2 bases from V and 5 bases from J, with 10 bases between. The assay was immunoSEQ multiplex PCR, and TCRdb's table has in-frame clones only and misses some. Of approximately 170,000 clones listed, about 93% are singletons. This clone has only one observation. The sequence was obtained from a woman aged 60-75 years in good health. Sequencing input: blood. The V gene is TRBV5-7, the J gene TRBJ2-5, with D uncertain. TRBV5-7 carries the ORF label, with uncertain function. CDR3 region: CASSFGVVETQYF. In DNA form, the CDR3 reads TGTGCCAGCAGCTTTGGGGTTGTCGAGACCCAGTACTTC.